This T cell receptor beta chain was retrieved from a study of blood T cell repertoires in COVID-19. TCRdb's copy holds only in-frame clones and misses some; the assay was immunoSEQ multiplex PCR. This table holds under 300,000 clones, more than 65% found once. Germline values: CDR1 LNHNV, CDR2 YYDKDF (reference sequence). This CDR3 comprises 17 residues. Losses at the gene ends were 0 bases for V and 7 bases for J; bases not matched to a gene: 8. The chain employs TRBV15 and TRBJ1-4; 10 bases are shared with TRBD1. This clonotype was sampled from a woman aged 40 to 50 with active or convalescent COVID-19. The sequencing sample was made of peripheral blood. The CDR3 is CATSRDVTGGFGEKLFF. CDR3 bases: TGTGCCACCAGCAGAGATGTGACAGGGGGCTTTGGTGAAAAACTGTTTTTT.